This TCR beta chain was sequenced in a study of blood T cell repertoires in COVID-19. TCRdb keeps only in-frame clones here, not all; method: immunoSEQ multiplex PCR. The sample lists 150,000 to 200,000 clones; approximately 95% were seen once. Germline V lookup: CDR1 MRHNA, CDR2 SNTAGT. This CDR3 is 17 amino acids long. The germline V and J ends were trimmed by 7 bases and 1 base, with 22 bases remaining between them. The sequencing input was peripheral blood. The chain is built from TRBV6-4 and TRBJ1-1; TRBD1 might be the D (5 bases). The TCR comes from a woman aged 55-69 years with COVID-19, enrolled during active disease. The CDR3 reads CASTSEGLQEPNTEAFF. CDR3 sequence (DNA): TGTGCCAGCACCTCTGAGGGACTCCAGGAACCGAACACTGAAGCTTTCTTT.